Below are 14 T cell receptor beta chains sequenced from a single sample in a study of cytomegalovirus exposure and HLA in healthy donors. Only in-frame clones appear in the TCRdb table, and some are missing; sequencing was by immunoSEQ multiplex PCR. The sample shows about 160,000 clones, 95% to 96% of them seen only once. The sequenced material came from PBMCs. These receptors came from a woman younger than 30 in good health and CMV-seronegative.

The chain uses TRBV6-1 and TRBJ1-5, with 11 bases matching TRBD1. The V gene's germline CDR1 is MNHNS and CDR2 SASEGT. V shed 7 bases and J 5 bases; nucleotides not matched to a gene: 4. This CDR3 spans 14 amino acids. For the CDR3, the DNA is TGTGCCAGCACCTGGACAGGGGGCTATCAGCCCCAGCATTTT. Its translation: CASTWTGGYQPQHF.

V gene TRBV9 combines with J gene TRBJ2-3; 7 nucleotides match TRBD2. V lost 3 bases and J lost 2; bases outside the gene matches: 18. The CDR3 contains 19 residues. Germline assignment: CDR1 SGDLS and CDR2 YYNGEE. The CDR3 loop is CASSESSVVGRGFTDTQYF. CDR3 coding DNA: TGTGCCAGCAGCGAGAGCTCGGTAGTCGGGCGGGGGTTCACAGATACGCAGTATTTT. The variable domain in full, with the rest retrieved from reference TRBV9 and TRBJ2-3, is DSGVTQTPKHLITATGQRVTLRCSPRSGDLSVYWYQQSLDQGLQFLIQYYNGEERAKGNILERFSAQQFPDLHSELNLSSLELGDSALYFCASSESSVVGRGFTDTQYFGPGTRLTVL.

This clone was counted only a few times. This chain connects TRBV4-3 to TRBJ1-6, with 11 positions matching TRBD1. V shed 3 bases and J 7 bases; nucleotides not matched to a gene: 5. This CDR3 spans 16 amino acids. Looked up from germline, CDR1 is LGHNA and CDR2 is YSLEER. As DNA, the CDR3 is TGCGCCAGCAGCCACCGCCGGGACAGGGGGAATTCACCCCTCCACTTT. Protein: CASSHRRDRGNSPLHF.

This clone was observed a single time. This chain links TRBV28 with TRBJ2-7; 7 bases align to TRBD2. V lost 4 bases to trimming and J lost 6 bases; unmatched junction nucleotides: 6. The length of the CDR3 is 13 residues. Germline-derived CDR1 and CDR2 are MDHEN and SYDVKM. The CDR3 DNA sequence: TGTGCCAGCAGTTCGGGGACGGGAGGCGAGCAGTACTTC. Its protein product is CASSSGTGGEQYF.

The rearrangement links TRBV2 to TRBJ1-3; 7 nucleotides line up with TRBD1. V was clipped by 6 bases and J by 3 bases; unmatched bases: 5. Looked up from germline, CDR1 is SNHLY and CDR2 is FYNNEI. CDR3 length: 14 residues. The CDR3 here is CASRQGMGGNTIYF. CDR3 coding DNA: TGTGCCAGCAGACAGGGGATGGGTGGAAACACCATATATTTT. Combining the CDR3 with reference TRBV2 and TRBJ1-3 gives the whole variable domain EPEVTQTPSHQVTQMGQEVILRCVPISNHLYFYWYRQILGQKVEFLVSFYNNEISEKSEIFDDQFSVERPDGSNFTLKIRSTKLEDSAMYFCASRQGMGGNTIYFGEGSWLTVV.

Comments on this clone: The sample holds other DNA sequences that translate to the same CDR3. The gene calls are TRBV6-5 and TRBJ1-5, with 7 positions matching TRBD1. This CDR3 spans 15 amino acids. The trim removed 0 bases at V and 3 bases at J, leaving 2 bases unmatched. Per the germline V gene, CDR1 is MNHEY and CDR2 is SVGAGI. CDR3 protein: CASSYSQGVNQPQHF. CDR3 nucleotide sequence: TGTGCCAGCAGTTACTCGCAGGGGGTCAATCAGCCCCAGCATTTT.

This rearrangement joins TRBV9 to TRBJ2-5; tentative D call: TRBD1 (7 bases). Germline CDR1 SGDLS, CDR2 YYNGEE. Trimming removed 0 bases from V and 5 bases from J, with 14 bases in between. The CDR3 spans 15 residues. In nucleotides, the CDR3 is TGTGCCAGCAGCGTAGGACAGGGAGGTTATGAGACCCAGTACTTC. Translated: CASSVGQGGYETQYF. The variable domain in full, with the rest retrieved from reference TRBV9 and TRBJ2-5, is DSGVTQTPKHLITATGQRVTLRCSPRSGDLSVYWYQQSLDQGLQFLIQYYNGEERAKGNILERFSAQQFPDLHSELNLSSLELGDSALYFCASSVGQGGYETQYFGPGTRLLVL.

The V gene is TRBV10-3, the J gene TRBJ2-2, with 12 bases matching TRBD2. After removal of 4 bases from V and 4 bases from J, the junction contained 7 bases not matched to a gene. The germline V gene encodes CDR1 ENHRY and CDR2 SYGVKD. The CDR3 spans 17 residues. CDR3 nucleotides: TGTGCCATCAGTGCGCTAGCGGGGGGGCCCGGCACCGGGGAGCTGTTTTTT. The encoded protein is CAISALAGGPGTGELFF.

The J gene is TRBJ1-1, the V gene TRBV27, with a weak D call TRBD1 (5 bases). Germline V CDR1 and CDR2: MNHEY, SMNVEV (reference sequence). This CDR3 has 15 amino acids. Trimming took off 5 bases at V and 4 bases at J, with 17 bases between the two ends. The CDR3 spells CASSEEGWGGTEAFF. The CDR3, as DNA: TGTGCCAGCAGTGAAGAGGGCTGGGGGGGCACTGAAGCTTTCTTT.

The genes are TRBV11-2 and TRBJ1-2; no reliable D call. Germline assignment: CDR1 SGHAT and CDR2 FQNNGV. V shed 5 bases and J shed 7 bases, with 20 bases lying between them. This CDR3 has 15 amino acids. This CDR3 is CASSVGLSPGSGYTF. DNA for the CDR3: TGTGCCAGCAGCGTAGGTTTGAGTCCCGGTTCTGGCTACACCTTC.

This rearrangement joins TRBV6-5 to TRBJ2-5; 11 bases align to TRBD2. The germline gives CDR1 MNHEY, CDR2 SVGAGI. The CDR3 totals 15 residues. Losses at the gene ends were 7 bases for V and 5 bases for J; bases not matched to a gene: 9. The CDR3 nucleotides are TGTGCCAGCACTTATAGCGGGGGGGCCGAGGAGACCCAGTACTTC. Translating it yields CASTYSGGAEETQYF.

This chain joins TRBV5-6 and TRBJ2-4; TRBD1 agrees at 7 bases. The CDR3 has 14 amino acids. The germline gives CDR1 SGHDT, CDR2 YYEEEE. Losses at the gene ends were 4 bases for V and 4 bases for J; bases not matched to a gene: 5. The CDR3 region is CASSIGGLKNIQYF. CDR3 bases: TGTGCCAGCAGCATAGGGGGCCTAAAAAACATTCAGTACTTC.

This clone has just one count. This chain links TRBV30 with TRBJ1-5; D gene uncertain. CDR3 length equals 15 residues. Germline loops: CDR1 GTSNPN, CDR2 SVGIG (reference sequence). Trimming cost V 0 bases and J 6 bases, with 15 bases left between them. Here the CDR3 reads CAWSVGWGGSQPQHF. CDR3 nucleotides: TGTGCCTGGAGTGTGGGGTGGGGAGGGAGTCAGCCCCAGCATTTT.

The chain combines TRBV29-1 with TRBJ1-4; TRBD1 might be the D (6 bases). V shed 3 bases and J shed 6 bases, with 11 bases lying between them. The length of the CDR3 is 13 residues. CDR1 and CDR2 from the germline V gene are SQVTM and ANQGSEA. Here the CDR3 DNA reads TGCAGCGTTGAGGCCAGGGGAGATGAAAAACTGTTTTTT. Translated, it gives CSVEARGDEKLFF.